This entry lists 6 T cell receptor beta chains sequenced from one sample in a study of T cells in localized non-small cell lung cancer. The table came from immunoSEQ multiplex PCR; TCRdb's copy has only in-frame clones and leaves some out. Here the sample spans about 91,000 clones, roughly 89% being singletons. Sample: peripheral blood, taken before any cancer treatment. These TCRs come from a man aged 35-75 years with stage I squamous cell lung carcinoma.

This rearrangement joins TRBV11-2 to TRBJ1-5; D remains unclear. Trimming removed 1 base at V and 3 bases at J, with 7 bases between. Germline loops: CDR1 SGHAT, CDR2 FQNNGV. The CDR3 loop spans 14 amino acids. This chain's CDR3 is CASSLGSHNQPQHF. The CDR3 nucleotides read TGTGCCAGCAGCTTAGGGAGCCACAATCAGCCCCAGCATTTT.

This chain joins TRBV18 and TRBJ1-2, with 9 positions matching TRBD1. V dropped 3 bases and J dropped 4; count of bases not matched to a gene: 6. This CDR3 is built from 15 residues. Germline V gives CDR1 KGHSH, CDR2 LQKENI. CDR3 bases: TGTGCCAGCTCACCGCCCGACAGGGGGTCCTATGGCTACACCTTC. Amino acids: CASSPPDRGSYGYTF.

The chain uses TRBV5-1 and TRBJ1-4; 10 bases agree with TRBD1. Germline values: CDR1 SGHRS, CDR2 YFSETQ. This CDR3 comprises 17 residues. With V trimmed by 8 bases and J by 2 bases, 12 bases remained unmatched. DNA for the CDR3: TGCGCCAGAGCGACACGACAGGGGGCGCAGACTAATGAAAAACTGTTTTTT. Amino acid sequence: CARATRQGAQTNEKLFF. Looking up the rest from reference TRBV5-1 and TRBJ1-4 gives the full variable domain: KAGVTQTPRYLIKTRGQQVTLSCSPISGHRSVSWYQQTPGQGLQFLFEYFSETQRNKGNFPGRFSGRQFSNSRSEMNVSTLELGDSALYLCARATRQGAQTNEKLFFGSGTQLSVL.

This chain connects TRBV7-2 to TRBJ2-7; D may match TRBD1 or TRBD2 (5 bases each). V shed 2 bases and J shed 6 bases, with 14 bases lying between them. The V gene's germline CDR1 is SGHTA and CDR2 FQGNSA. The CDR3 consists of 14 residues. CDR3 sequence (DNA): TGTGCCAGCAGCTTACAGACAGCGGCGGGCGAGCAGTACTTC. This encodes CASSLQTAAGEQYF.

J is TRBJ1-4 and V is TRBV2; possible D gene TRBD1, 6 bases. CDR3 length equals 15 residues. The V end was cut by 6 bases, the J end by 8 bases, with 19 bases between. Germline CDR1 reads SNHLY; CDR2 reads FYNNEI. CDR3 nucleotides: TGTGCCAGCAGGCCCAGGGGAACACGTAACGAAAAACTGTTTTTT. This codes for CASRPRGTRNEKLFF.

The V call is TRBV11-2, the J call TRBJ2-2; TRBD2 matches at 9 bases. Germline values: CDR1 SGHAT, CDR2 FQNNGV. The CDR3 is 13 residues long. J was trimmed by 7 bases and V by 5 bases; bases with no gene match: 2. The CDR3, as DNA: TGTGCCAGCAGCCCTAGCGGGGACGGGGAGCTGTTTTTT. Amino acids: CASSPSGDGELFF. Full variable domain (remainder filled in from reference TRBV11-2 and TRBJ2-2): EAGVAQSPRYKIIEKRQSVAFWCNPISGHATLYWYQQILGQGPKLLIQFQNNGVVDDSQLPKDRFSAERLKGVDSTLKIQPAKLEDSAVYLCASSPSGDGELFFGEGSRLTVL.